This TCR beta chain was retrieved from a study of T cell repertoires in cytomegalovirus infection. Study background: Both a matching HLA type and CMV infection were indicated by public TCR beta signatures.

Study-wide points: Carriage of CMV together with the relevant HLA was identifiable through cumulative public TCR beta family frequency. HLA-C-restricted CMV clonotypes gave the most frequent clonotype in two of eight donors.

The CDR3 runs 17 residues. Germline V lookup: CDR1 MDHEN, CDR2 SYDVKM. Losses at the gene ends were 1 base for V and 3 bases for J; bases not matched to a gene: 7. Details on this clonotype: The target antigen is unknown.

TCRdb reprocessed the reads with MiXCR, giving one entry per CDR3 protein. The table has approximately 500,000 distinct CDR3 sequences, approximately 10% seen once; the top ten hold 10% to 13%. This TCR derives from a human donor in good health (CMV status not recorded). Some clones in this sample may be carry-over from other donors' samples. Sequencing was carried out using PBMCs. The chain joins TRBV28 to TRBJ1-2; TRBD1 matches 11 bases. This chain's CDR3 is CASSLFAPGQGDYGYTF. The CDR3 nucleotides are TGTGCCAGCAGTTTATTTGCCCCGGGACAGGGGGACTATGGCTACACCTTC.